This paragraph reports one TCR beta chain. Its antigen is still unknown. No quality values exist for individual bases; no much larger clone is one base distant. Library method: the immunoSEQ multiplex PCR assay. For most patients, genomic DNA was isolated with the Qiagen DNeasy Blood and Tissue Kit and shipped frozen to Adaptive Biotechnologies for TCR sequencing. For most patients, high-throughput TCR-beta CDR3 sequencing of genomic DNA was performed by Adaptive Biotechnologies. The paper's processing steps were these. Adaptive's ImmunoSEQ software supplied the TCR sequencing data for 15 to 20 patients, while MiXCR and VDJtools were used to process three other patients. To correct CD4 versus CD8 sorting errors, sequences present in both subsets at a frequency ratio below 5:1 were removed. CDR3 nucleotide sequences shared by donor and recipient were removed because the origin of these sequences could not be assigned. At least 2-fold expansion over unstimulated cells and a minimum CFSE-low frequency of 0.002% (template counts) or 0.001% (read counts) were required for clones to be classified as alloreactive. Clones were considered mappable if detected in sequenced pre-transplant spleen, lymph node, or MLR CFSE-low populations of the donor or recipient. The cumulative frequency of alloreactive clones was calculated as a percentage of all sequences, weighted by copy number. The clones in this table, taken by TCRdb from immuneACCESS, are in-frame only. Not every clone is retained; where verified, under half of the shortfall comes from an unresolved V gene, and the cause of the rest is unknown. V and J calls plus clone size are reproduced from that table; the DNA served to infer D and trimming. The sample records fewer than 60,000 clones, 84% of which are singletons. Clones ranked in the top ten supply roughly 0.45% of the sample.

This entry belongs to a study of graft-versus-host responses after intestinal transplantation (dated by TCRdb to about 2021). In the study overall: Multivisceral, liver-intestinal, or isolated intestinal transplants were received by the recipients. All recipients received anti-thymocyte globulin induction followed by maintenance tacrolimus and steroids for around three years. Graft-versus-host and host-versus-graft alloreactive T cell clones were tracked in the graft, circulation and bone marrow after intestinal transplantation using bulk TCR-beta CDR3 sequencing. To identify alloreactive clones, pre-transplant mixed lymphocyte reaction products were sequenced and then compared with unstimulated pre-transplant donor and recipient T cells. The cohort enrolled 24 intestinal transplant recipients including one retransplant, and a few patients lacking pretransplant specimens were excluded. A peak of at least 4% donor T cells among recipient peripheral blood mononuclear cells was the definition used for donor T cell macrochimerism. Samples from three later patients were sequenced in-house on an Illumina MiSeq with MiXCR processing rather than by the commercial service.

From its cysteine to its phenylalanine, the CDR3 spans 15 amino acids. Only CDR3 DNA is held: 45 bases, read in frame from base 1. The junction shows trimming of 4 bases on V and 1 base on J, plus 14 bases between the germline ends. CDR1 is given as SGDLS and CDR2 as YYNGEE, both from the germline V gene. Study-wide conclusions, independent of this receptor: Peak levels of circulating GvH clones were associated with declines in HvG clones early after transplant. Conclusions were limited by the relatively low number and heterogeneity of intestinal transplant patients. GvH clones were found in recipient bone marrow, and some of the GvH clones appeared earlier in ileal mucosa or blood, which is consistent with an intestinal mucosal origin. Patients with donor T cell macrochimerism had high GvH to HvG T cell clonal ratios in their allografts.

The time point label, as the study defines it: cells obtained before transplantation from donor or recipient. CD3+CD4+ and CD3+CD8+ populations were FACS-sorted from unstimulated pre-transplant donor and recipient cells taken from spleen or lymph nodes. The sample here was unstimulated CD4+ T cells sorted from spleen or lymph node cells, taken before transplant. The rearrangement combines TRBV9 with TRBJ1-1; the D region possibly corresponds to TRBD1 (6 bases align). The receptor was derived from a human donor who was the organ donor for an intestinal transplant. The CDR3 region has the sequence CASSQSGTQNTEAFF. The sequenced DNA is TGTGCCAGCAGCCAATCTGGGACACAGAACACTGAAGCTTTCTTT.